The entry below describes one TCR beta chain. Its antigen is not known. TCRbeta libraries were built with three rounds of nested PCR, modified from ARM-PCR. Via MiXCR, TCRdb re-called the multiplex PCR reads, giving one row per CDR3 protein. The sample consists of over 110,000 distinct CDR3 sequences, approximately 64% of them appearing once. Trimming took 5 bases from V and 1 from J, leaving 20 bases between them. CDR3 size: 16 residues. Germline lookup yields CDR1 DFQATT and CDR2 SNEGSKA (reference sequence). This entry comes from a study of tumor and adjacent non-tumor tissue in lung cancer. Across the whole study: Stage I to III disease affected roughly 10 men and about five women aged roughly 31 to 76. Findings and limits, study-wide: Significantly higher TCR diversity was found in tumor than normal lung.

No cell sorting was done before RNA was extracted from the tissue. Sequencing was performed on lung tumor tissue. The V call is TRBV20-1, the J call TRBJ2-5; TRBD1 is a possible D gene (6 bases). The clonotype comes from a man in his 60s with small cell lung cancer. The CDR3 region has the DNA TGCAGTGCTCCCCAGGGGCTAGGGGGTTTCCAAGAGACCCAGTACTTC. The encoded protein is CSAPQGLGGFQETQYF.